This TCR beta chain comes out of a study of T cell responses to AZD1222 COVID-19 vaccine. Assay used: immunoSEQ multiplex PCR; TCRdb lists only in-frame clones, some missing. The sample has 110,000 or so clones, around 84% seen once. With respect to this clone: Its antigen remains unidentified.

CDR3 length equals 10 residues. Germline loops: CDR1 DFQATT, CDR2 SNEGSKA (reference sequence). Trimming cost V 5 bases and J 4 bases, with 5 bases left between them. Findings and limits, study-wide: Close to half of spike-specific TCRs reportedly recognize unmutated variant regions. Two AZD1222 administrations were followed by greater Spike-specific TCR breadth and depth.

The sequencing here drew on peripheral blood, taken 28 days after the second AZD1222 dose. The chain uses TRBV20-1 and TRBJ1-1; D call uncertain. The clonotype comes from an adult who received the AZD1222 COVID-19 vaccine. This chain's CDR3 is CSAGITEAFF. In nucleotides, the CDR3 is TGCAGTGCTGGTATCACTGAAGCTTTCTTT.